Listed below are T cell receptor beta chains from one sample, sequenced in a study of STAT5B mutations in CD4+ large granular lymphocyte leukemia. Using immunoSEQ multiplex PCR, the repertoire was profiled, and TCRdb retains in-frame clones only, with some absent. The sample has more than 35,000 clones; around 85% are singletons. Sequencing input: CD4+ T cells from blood buffy coats. These receptors were taken from a human donor in good health. Each CDR3 is given with its conserved first and last residue. D genes are given only for firm matches. Some rows have no size entry. The others give once, few or many, or a class for an expanded clone.

j_call v_call d_call clone_size cdr3_nt cdr3_aa
TRBJ2-2 TRBV5-4 . . TGTGCCAGCAGCTGGGGGACTGCTTCCACCGGGGAGCTGTTTTTT CASSWGTASTGELFF
TRBJ1-3 TRBV18 . . TGTGCCAGCTCACCAAACCAACCCGACAGGATCTCTGGAAACACCATATATTTT CASSPNQPDRISGNTIYF
TRBJ1-1 TRBV30 . . TGTGCCGGAGAGGGTTTTGATGCTTTCTTT CAGEGFDAFF
TRBJ1-6 TRBV6-5 . . TGTGCCAGCCAGACAGGATATAATTCACCCCTCCACTTT CASQTGYNSPLHF
TRBJ2-1 TRBV10-3 . once TGTGCCATCACTGAAGGTAATGAGCAGTTCTTC CAITEGNEQFF
TRBJ2-2 TRBV10-2 TRBD2 . TGCGCCAGCAGTGACCCCTCCGGGACTAGCAACTTGGGGGAGCTGTTTTTT CASSDPSGTSNLGELFF
TRBJ1-2 TRBV2 . . TGTGCCAGCGGGGCCAACTATGGCTACACCTTC CASGANYGYTF
TRBJ1-4 TRBV29-1 . once TGCAGCGTTGAAAGGGGGGCGGATGAAAAACTGTTTTTT CSVERGADEKLFF
TRBJ1-3 TRBV27 . . TGTGCCAGCAGCTTCCGTTGGGCGGGCGGAAACACCATATATTTT CASSFRWAGGNTIYF
TRBJ2-1 TRBV11-1 TRBD1 . TGTGCCAGCAGCCCTGGACAGGGGTACAGTGAGCAGTTCTTC CASSPGQGYSEQFF
TRBJ2-2 TRBV11-3 . once TGTGCCAGCAGCTTAGTCGCCGGGGCTGCGGGCCCCGGGGAGCTGTTTTTT CASSLVAGAAGPGELFF
TRBJ2-5 TRBV9 . . TGTGCCAGCAGCGTAACAAACCAAGAGACCCAGTACTTC CASSVTNQETQYF
TRBJ1-1 TRBV18 . . TGTGCCAGCTCACCGGCGCCAGGAGTGAACACTGAAGCTTTCTTT CASSPAPGVNTEAFF
TRBJ1-2 TRBV4-2 . few TGTGCCAGCAGCCAAGAAGTCCGGTTTCACTATGGCTACACCTTC CASSQEVRFHYGYTF
TRBJ1-1 TRBV18 . . TGTGCCAGCTCCCCACAGGCGGACACTGAAGCTTTCTTT CASSPQADTEAFF
TRBJ1-5 TRBV28 . . TGTGCCAGCAGTTTCGGGAGCAATCAGCCCCAGCATTTT CASSFGSNQPQHF
TRBJ2-7 TRBV6-5 . . TGTGCCAGTAGCAGGGATAGTCTCTCCTACGAGCAGTACTTC CASSRDSLSYEQYF
TRBJ2-5 TRBV30 TRBD1 . TGTGCCTGGACTCAAACGGGACAGCAAGAGACCCAGTACTTC CAWTQTGQQETQYF
TRBJ2-5 TRBV11-2 TRBD1 . TGTGCCAGCAGCCGGGGACAGCAAGAGACCCAGTACTTC CASSRGQQETQYF
TRBJ2-7 TRBV6-1 . . TGTGCCAGCAGTGAGAGGCCGGGTTCAGGGGAGCAGTACTTC CASSERPGSGEQYF
TRBJ2-7 TRBV6-5 . . TGTGCCAGCAGTTCCCCGGGACTCCCCTCCTACGAGCAGTACTTC CASSSPGLPSYEQYF
TRBJ2-3 TRBV7-9 . few TGTGCCAGCAGCACTAGCACAGATACGCAGTATTTT CASSTSTDTQYF
TRBJ1-5 TRBV6-5 TRBD1 . TGTGCCAGCAGTCGACGCGGGACAGACAATCAGCCCCAGCATTTT CASSRRGTDNQPQHF
TRBJ2-7 TRBV10-3 TRBD1 few TGTGCCACCTCGGGACAGGGGGCAAGTGAGCAGTACTTC CATSGQGASEQYF
TRBJ2-5 TRBV7-6 . few TGTGCCAGCAGCCCAAATCAGGGGAGACGGGGAGAGACCCAGTACTTC CASSPNQGRRGETQYF
TRBJ1-5 TRBV2 TRBD1 . TGTGCCAGCAGTCAAAACAGGGGAAGCAATCAGCCCCAGCATTTT CASSQNRGSNQPQHF
TRBJ1-2 TRBV6-6 . . TGTGCCAGCAGTTACTCGGTGGGTACGAACTATGGCTACACCTTC CASSYSVGTNYGYTF
TRBJ2-7 TRBV6-6 TRBD1 . TGTGCCAGCAGTTACCTCCGGGACAGGGGGCCCGGGGAGCAGTACTTC CASSYLRDRGPGEQYF
TRBJ2-7 TRBV7-3 . once TGTGCCAGCAGCTTATATAGCTACCCCTACGAGCAGTACTTC CASSLYSYPYEQYF
TRBJ1-4 TRBV19 . . TGTGCCAGTAGTATGACAGACTTCGCAACTAATGAAAAACTGTTTTTT CASSMTDFATNEKLFF
TRBJ1-4 TRBV5-1 . few TGCGCCAGCAGCTTGGGGGGTAATGAAAAACTGTTTTTT CASSLGGNEKLFF
TRBJ1-5 TRBV6-6 . . TGTGCCAGCAGTTACTCGAACAGGGTTAGCAATCAGCCCCAGCATTTT CASSYSNRVSNQPQHF
TRBJ1-1 TRBV9 . . TGTGCCAGCAGCGTAGCTAACATGAACACTGAAGCTTTCTTT CASSVANMNTEAFF
TRBJ2-7 TRBV7-8 . . TGTGCCAGCAGCTTAGAGGGGCAGGACCCCCCCCGGTACTTC CASSLEGQDPPRYF
TRBJ2-5 TRBV7-2 . . TGTGCCAGCAGCTTAGGGGCAGGGAAAGAGACCCAGTACTTC CASSLGAGKETQYF
TRBJ2-1 TRBV18 . . TGTGCCAGCTCACCCCAGGACGGATCCTACAATGAGCAGTTCTTC CASSPQDGSYNEQFF
TRBJ1-2 TRBV28 . . TGTGCCAGCAGTTTAATGACAGACAACTATGGCTACACCTTC CASSLMTDNYGYTF
TRBJ1-6 TRBV2 TRBD1 . TGTGCCAGCAGTGCGGGACAGGAGGTAGCACCCCTCCACTTT CASSAGQEVAPLHF
TRBJ1-1 TRBV5-1 TRBD1 . TGCGCCAGCAGCTTGGAGGCAGGGGGCCGGACTGAAGCTTTCTTT CASSLEAGGRTEAFF
TRBJ1-5 TRBV19 . . TGTGCCAGTAGTATGGGACTTAGCAATCAGCCCCAGCATTTT CASSMGLSNQPQHF